The T cell receptor (beta chain) under discussion was sequenced for a study of T-cell reconstitution after alpha-beta-depleted transplantation in children. Preparing the TCRbeta library involved the use of unique molecular identifiers. Each CDR3 protein is one row after TCRdb ran MiXCR on the PCR reads. The sample holds hundreds of thousands of distinct CDR3 sequences; 16% are singletons and the top ten take about 1.1%. This clonotype was seen repeatedly, ten times or more. From germline, CDR1 is LNHNV and CDR2 YYDKDF (reference sequence). The CDR3 contains 15 residues. V lost 3 bases, J lost 7 bases, and 13 bases lay in between.

The clonotype originates from a human donor who donated a stem cell graft to a child with acute myeloid leukemia. The chain links TRBV15 to TRBJ1-6, with D unclear. Here the sequenced sample was PBMCs from the stem cell graft donor, taken from the stem cell graft. CDR3 loop: CATSSWIRENSPLHF. In DNA form, the CDR3 reads TGTGCCACCAGCAGTTGGATCCGGGAGAATTCACCCCTCCACTTT.